This T cell receptor beta chain was recorded in a study of cytomegalovirus exposure and HLA in healthy donors (dated by TCRdb to the late 2010s). Turning to the overall study: In an earlier analysis of roughly 500 of the donors, around 300 Gb of sequence data and 100 million or so unique TCR beta sequences from 150 million to 200 million T cells were reported. An early release covering roughly 640 HLA-typed donors comprised about 300 gigabases of sequencing data and approximately 80 million unique TCR sequences. Of the 350 to 400 genotyped donors, 81% fell in the genetic ancestry cluster associated with self-reported Caucasian donors. The aim of the study was to test whether cataloging public T cell receptors could identify signatures of past pathogen exposure. The T cell repertoires of under 750 subjects were profiled by immunosequencing and related to cytomegalovirus serostatus. Along with the approximately 700-subject first cohort, a separate validation cohort of around 110 different subjects was used. The study combined high-throughput TCR immunosequencing, statistical association of individual TCRs with disease status, and machine learning to predict cytomegalovirus infection status. To study patterns of TCR occurrence, a later analysis re-analyzed previously published TCR beta repertoires from under 750 donors and added high-resolution HLA genotyping. In the later analysis, no new phenotypic data were used to find candidate immune exposures; instead, reliance was placed on TCR beta sequences and their occurrence across donors. An earlier analysis of approximately 640 of the donors applied high-throughput TCR beta sequencing to assess whether each TCR beta V gene segment acted as functional or pseudogenic. Alongside the repertoire data, information on donor age, sex, ethnicity and CMV serostatus was compiled. A later genetic analysis used genome-wide SNP genotypes for 398 of the 666 donors, treating that subset as a discovery cohort. Every repertoire in the discovery cohort had been generated on one and the same sequencing platform. Class I and class II HLA loci were covered by the typing at four-digit resolution. Typing coverage differed by locus: A, B, C, DRB1 and DQB1 were typed in about 629-640 donors, DQA1 in about 550, DPA1 in 600 to 610, and DPB1 in around 490. Roughly five DR-DQ haplotypes were treated as single units for association and clustering because of strong linkage in the cohort. Among about 370 genotyped donors of the cohort, an average of roughly 230,000 unique TCR beta nucleotide sequences was sequenced per donor, of which 15% to 20% were non-productive.

Libraries were built with the immunoSEQ multiplex PCR assay. For the multiplex PCR, a mixture combining 60 forward primers for TCR Vbeta segments and 13 reverse primers for TCR Jbeta segments was used. A multiplex PCR assay on genomic DNA amplified the CDR3 region of rearranged TCR beta genes. The Illumina HiSeq System was used to sequence the amplified TCR beta libraries as 87-base-pair reads. The original methods were these. Across the 500 to 850 repertoires, a later analysis counted approximately 75 million unique TCR beta chains, around 11 million of which were shared by at least two donors. To remove PCR and sequencing errors, raw reads were error-corrected and collapsed into unique sequences using a nearest-neighbor algorithm that merged closely related sequences. Alignment of CDR3 sequences to IMGT reference sequences was used to assign V, D and J gene segments. For a sequence to be retained, a match of at least six nucleotides to both a V gene segment and a J gene segment was required. A rearrangement was called productive if the CDR3 had no stop codons and remained in frame with V and J, and every other rearrangement was called non-productive. Following IMGT convention, CDR3 was defined as the stretch from the second conserved V-encoded cysteine to the conserved J-encoded phenylalanine. In an earlier analysis of around 640 of the donors, sequences lacking an unambiguous match to a single V gene segment were excluded. In an earlier analysis of several hundred of the donors, V segments were called functional above 56.7% productive rearrangements and were called segregating when the between-donor standard deviation exceeded 5%. A statistical classification framework was developed to diagnose cytomegalovirus status using the catalog of TCR beta chain sequences. In a later analysis, TCR nucleotide sequences were compared against IMGT/GENE-DB human TR gene sequences so that V and J genes could be assigned. A later analysis assigned CDR3 sequences and most-parsimonious VDJ recombination scenarios with the TCRdist pipeline. In a later analysis, each TCR beta chain was defined by its CDR3 amino acid sequence together with its V-gene family, and reads lacking a unique V-gene family were excluded. As a way to deal with suspected cross-contamination and a sequencing artifact, a later analysis dropped under 600 nucleotide sequences that were highly shared and had low generation probability. For each public chain, a later analysis derived a clonal expansion index from normalized ranks of inferred template counts within each repertoire. Generation probabilities in a later analysis came from a VDJ recombination model fitted to out-of-frame rearrangements, and those results were checked against IGoR. In a later analysis, hypergeometric tests were used to score TCR-TCR, TCR-HLA and TCR-CMV co-occurrence, with a repertoire-size bias correction applied to TCR pairs. A later analysis estimated false discovery rates by permuting HLA or CMV assignments 20 times. A later analysis grouped co-occurring TCRs with DBSCAN, adding TCRdist sequence similarity when clustering within HLA-allele-positive subsets. Co-occurrence clustering excluded repertoires with fewer than 30,000 or more than 120,000 public chains, plus five with anomalous nucleotide sharing. In its TCRdb copy, this immuneACCESS table keeps in-frame sequences only and misses some clones. Where compared with another copy, unresolved V genes explain less than half of these, and the others have no known cause. Clone size and V and J calls were adopted from that table, with D and trimming inferred from the DNA. The sample contains some 90,000 clones, approximately 72% of them found a single time. The ten largest clones capture 13% to 15% of the sample.

In total, roughly 670 healthy bone marrow donors made up the cohort. Cohort members were all nominally healthy when sampled, although unrecorded immune exposures were likely present. The donor was CMV seropositive and was included in the group of 290 or so seropositive cohort members. A peripheral blood sample was provided by each donor, and peripheral blood mononuclear cells were used for TCR beta sequencing. The Qiagen DNeasy Blood Extraction Kit was used to extract genomic DNA from the blood cell samples. Paper-wide results and their limitations: The only immune exposure information available for the cohort was CMV serostatus. Most TCR sequences were seen in very few donors, while some public TCRs were found in many individuals. Three of the identified cytomegalovirus-associated TCR beta chains were confirmed in vitro to be specific for cytomegalovirus antigens. In a later analysis, TCR association rates were found to vary across HLA loci, with the most associated TCRs seen for DRB1 alleles and the fewest for HLA-C alleles. Presence/absence analyses assumed roughly uniform sequencing depth across donors, an assumption that may not hold. Linkage disequilibrium might explain the correlated functional status among segregating V segments, but an unknown experimental factor could not be excluded. This cohort had only TCR beta chains sequenced, and the lack of alpha or paired-chain data limited which features could be detected. A further reported finding was that TCR beta sequences accurately predicted the HLA-A and HLA-B alleles for most subjects in the first cohort. In a later analysis, most CMV-associated TCR beta chains were found to appear HLA-restricted, with HLA associations seemingly driven largely by CMV exposure. According to a later genetic analysis, donors in an Asian-associated ancestry cluster had fewer N-insertions in productive TCRs than the roughly 670-donor mean. When HLA alleles, especially DR and DQ, strongly co-occurred, TCR associations were difficult to assign to individual alleles. The authors suggested that the approach could potentially be extended to other disease states and immunological phenotypes. The sequencing pipeline was judged likely to have produced a cluster of highly shared sequence variants as a technical artifact. The study gave a list of some 150 TCR beta chains associated with cytomegalovirus. Some IMGT-functional V segments, including TRBV6-2 and TRBV6-3, could not be distinguished by the 87-base-pair reads and were therefore excluded. According to a later analysis, parvovirus B19, influenza, CMV and Epstein-Barr virus appeared linked to several top co-occurrence clusters. Because counts were too low, approximately 18 rarely observed V segments, including chromosome 9 orphons, were excluded from the earlier analysis of 587 of the donors. Because HLA typing was unavailable for some donors at each locus, only the typed subset was used in association tests. In an earlier analysis of more than 500 of the donors, most TCR beta V segments appeared in productive rearrangements about 90% or about 30% of the time, broadly matching IMGT annotations. At a false discovery rate of 0.05, a later analysis linked some 18,000 TCR beta sequences to specific HLA alleles. In a later genetic analysis, a missense DCLRE1C variant was associated with V-gene and J-gene trimming of TCR beta chains, and the association was replicated in an independent cohort. In a later analysis, HLA-associated TCR beta chains showed more clonal expansion and lower generation probabilities than non-associated chains that were equally common. In both the original and validation cohorts, the classifier was reported to diagnose cytomegalovirus status with high specificity and sensitivity.

Trimming takes 7 bases from V and 3 bases from J, and the germline ends sit 9 bases apart. The CDR3 covers 12 residues, taking in both the cysteine and the phenylalanine. The only DNA kept is the CDR3, 36 bases in frame from the first base. CDR1 and CDR2 were assigned from the germline V gene as SNHLY and FYNNEI. Remarks on this clone: It lacks a known antigen. Per-base qualities were not stored, and no clone one base away is much larger.

The TCR was taken from a woman in her 70s in good health and CMV-seropositive. The sample consisted of PBMCs. The rearranged segments are TRBV2 and TRBJ1-2, with TRBD1 perhaps the D gene, on 5 matching bases. CDR3 reads: CASMWGDYGYTF. The sequence in DNA is TGTGCCAGCATGTGGGGGGACTATGGCTACACCTTC.